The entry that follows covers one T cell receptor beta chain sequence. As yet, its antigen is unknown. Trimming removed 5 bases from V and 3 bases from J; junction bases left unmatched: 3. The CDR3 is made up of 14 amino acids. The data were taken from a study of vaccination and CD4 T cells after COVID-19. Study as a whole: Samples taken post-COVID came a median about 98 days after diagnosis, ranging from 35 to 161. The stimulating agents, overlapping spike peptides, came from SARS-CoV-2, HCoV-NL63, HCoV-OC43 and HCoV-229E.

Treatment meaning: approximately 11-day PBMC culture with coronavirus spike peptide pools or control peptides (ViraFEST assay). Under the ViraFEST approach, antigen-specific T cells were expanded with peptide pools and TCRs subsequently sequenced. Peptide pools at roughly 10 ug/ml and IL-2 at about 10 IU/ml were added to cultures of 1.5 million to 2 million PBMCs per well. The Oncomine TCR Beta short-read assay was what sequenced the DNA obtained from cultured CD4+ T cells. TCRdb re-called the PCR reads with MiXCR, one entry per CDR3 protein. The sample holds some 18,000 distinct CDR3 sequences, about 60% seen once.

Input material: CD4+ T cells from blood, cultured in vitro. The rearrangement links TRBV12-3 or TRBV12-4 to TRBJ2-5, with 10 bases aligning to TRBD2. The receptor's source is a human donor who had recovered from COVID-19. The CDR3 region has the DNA TGTGCCAGCAGTCCCACTAGCGGGGAAGAGACCCAGTACTTC. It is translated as CASSPTSGEETQYF.